The 14 T cell receptor beta chains below were found in one sample sequenced in a study of human T cells and chemical hapten exposure. TCRdb re-derived calls from the RACE reads in MiXCR, one entry per CDR3 protein. In the table there are 350,000 to 400,000 distinct CDR3 sequences, roughly 5% of which are singletons. Time point meaning: pre-sensitization, week 0. Treatment defined: therapeutic diphenylcyclopropenone sensitization with weekly scalp DPC. Source: whole blood, taken in connection with sensitization to the hapten diphenylcyclopropenone (DPC). The receptor set was obtained from a woman between 45 and 60 years old with alopecia areata. Some clones in this sample may be carry-over from other donors' samples.

The chain uses TRBV18 and TRBJ2-6, with 7 nucleotides matching TRBD2. J lost 4 bases, V lost 6 bases, and 12 bases had no gene match. Germline assignment: CDR1 KGHSH and CDR2 LQKENI. This CDR3 contains 17 residues. The chain's CDR3 is CASSQRQAGSGANVLTF. CDR3 DNA: TGTGCCAGCTCCCAACGACAAGCGGGGTCAGGGGCCAACGTCCTGACTTTC. Full variable domain (remainder filled in from reference TRBV18 and TRBJ2-6): NAGVMQNPRHLVRRRGQEARLRCSPMKGHSHVYWYRQLPEEGLKFMVYLQKENIIDESGMPKERFSAEFPKEGPSILRIQQVVRGDSAAYFCASSQRQAGSGANVLTFGAGSRLTVL.

This clonotype was counted at least ten times. This rearrangement joins TRBV6-4 to TRBJ1-6; no clear D. CDR3 length equals 13 residues. V gave up 4 bases and J gave up 9 bases, with 10 bases separating them. The germline gives CDR1 MRHNA, CDR2 SNTAGT. The DNA of the CDR3 is TGTGCCAGCAGTGGCGAATCGGGTTCACCCCTCCACTTT. Its protein is CASSGESGSPLHF.

Many counts were recorded for this clonotype. The rearrangement uses TRBV12-3 or TRBV12-4 and TRBJ2-1; no firm D call. This CDR3 is built from 14 residues. The V end was cut by 5 bases, the J end by 2 bases, with 10 bases between. The CDR3 DNA follows: TGTGCCAGCAGTGGGATAGCCACCTACAATGAGCAGTTCTTC. This translates into CASSGIATYNEQFF.

The chain is built from TRBV13 and TRBJ2-1, with 9 bases matching TRBD1. Germline CDR1 reads PRHDT; CDR2 reads FYEKMQ (reference sequence). This CDR3 is 13 amino acids long. The J segment lost 7 bases and the V segment lost 5 bases, leaving 3 bases of the junction unmatched. The CDR3 spells CASSPGTGNEQFF. The CDR3 DNA reads TGTGCCAGCAGCCCTGGGACAGGGAATGAGCAGTTCTTC. Variable domain in full (rest from reference TRBV13 and TRBJ2-1): AAGVIQSPRHLIKEKRETATLKCYPIPRHDTVYWYQQGPGQDPQFLISFYEKMQSDKGSIPDRFSAQQFSDYHSELNMSSLELGDSALYFCASSPGTGNEQFFGPGTRLTVL.

The sample holds many counts of this clonotype. This chain links TRBV20-1 with TRBJ2-1; unclear D gene. Trimming left V 4 bases short and J 8 bases short, with 21 bases between. The CDR3 runs 15 residues. Germline V gene sequence: CDR1 DFQATT, CDR2 SNEGSKA (reference sequence). The CDR3 region has the DNA TGCAGTGCTACCCGACCAGTCTTACGCACAGATGAGCAGTTCTTC. Encoded protein: CSATRPVLRTDEQFF.

The chain couples TRBV20-1 to TRBJ1-2, with 7 positions matching TRBD1. The V segment lost 6 bases and the J segment 0 bases; nucleotides outside the gene matches: 19. CDR1 and CDR2 (germline): DFQATT, SNEGSKA (reference sequence). The CDR3 extends over 18 amino acids. For the CDR3, the DNA is TGCAGTGCCGAATCGGTACCGGGACAGAACGCGGCTAACTATGGCTACACCTTC. This encodes CSAESVPGQNAANYGYTF.

This clonotype was recorded at least ten times. The V gene is TRBV29-1, the J gene TRBJ2-6; D perhaps matches TRBD2 (6 bases). The CDR3 is 21 amino acids. Germline-derived CDR1 and CDR2 are SQVTM and ANQGSEA. Trimming removed 0 bases at V and 2 bases at J, with 26 bases between. DNA of the CDR3: TGCAGCGTTGAAGATTTAAAACCGAGGGAAGGGACTCTTGCTGGGGCCAACGTCCTGACTTTC. It specifies CSVEDLKPREGTLAGANVLTF.

There are a few counts of this clonotype. The J gene is TRBJ1-2, the V gene TRBV4-1, with D unclear. CDR1 and CDR2 (germline): MGHRA, YSYEKL. Between the trimmed V and J ends, which lost 0 bases and 8 bases, there was a span of 4 bases. This CDR3 is built from 11 residues. The CDR3 DNA is TGCGCCAGCAGCCAAGATCGGGGCTACACCTTC. Protein product: CASSQDRGYTF.

The V call is TRBV20-1, the J call TRBJ2-3; 8 bases match TRBD1. From germline, CDR1 is DFQATT and CDR2 SNEGSKA (reference sequence). The trim removed 1 base at V and 7 bases at J, leaving 4 bases unmatched. CDR3 length: 13 residues. In DNA form, the CDR3 reads TGCAGTGCTAGAGGGGACAGGCAAAATACGCAGTATTTT. Protein sequence: CSARGDRQNTQYF.

This clonotype was seen at least ten times. This rearrangement joins TRBV11-2 to TRBJ2-1, with 13 bases lining up with TRBD2. CDR1 is SGHAT, CDR2 FQNNGV, per germline. The CDR3 spans 15 residues. The junction had 5 bases not matched to a gene; V was cut back by 3 bases and J by 9 bases. The CDR3 region is CASSLRTSGRGEQFF. CDR3 in DNA: TGTGCCAGCAGCTTGAGAACTAGCGGGAGGGGTGAGCAGTTCTTC.

This clonotype showed up many times. J is TRBJ2-1 and V is TRBV12-3 or TRBV12-4, with 7 bases lining up with TRBD2. With 6 bases clipped from V and 9 bases from J, the junction kept 11 bases outside the gene matches. This CDR3 comprises 14 residues. The CDR3 is CASSPRGLVFEQFF. For the CDR3, the DNA is TGTGCCAGCAGCCCCCGAGGACTAGTTTTTGAGCAGTTCTTC.

This clonotype has ten or more counts. The J gene is TRBJ2-3, the V gene TRBV20-1; TRBD1 is a possible D gene (6 bases). The V end was cut by 2 bases, the J end by 4 bases, with 13 bases between. The germline gives CDR1 DFQATT, CDR2 SNEGSKA (reference sequence). The CDR3 sequence is 14 residues long. In DNA, the CDR3 is TGCAGTGCTAGATCGGTCAGGGGTTCAGATACGCAGTATTTT. This translates into CSARSVRGSDTQYF.

This clonotype was counted only a few times. The genes are TRBV6-1 and TRBJ1-1; D not resolved. From germline, CDR1 is MNHNS and CDR2 SASEGT. Trimming shortened V by 10 bases and J by 4 bases, and 16 bases separated the two germline ends. CDR3 length equals 13 residues. This chain's CDR3 is CATTAALGTEAFF. The CDR3 nucleotides read TGTGCCACCACTGCTGCCTTGGGCACTGAAGCTTTCTTT.

This clonotype was counted between two and nine times. V is TRBV18 and J is TRBJ2-1, with 10 bases matching TRBD2. The ends lost 0 bases at V and 7 bases at J; junction bases unmatched: 6. The CDR3 totals 16 residues. Germline assignment: CDR1 KGHSH and CDR2 LQKENI. CDR3 coding DNA: TGTGCCAGCTCACCACCCGTACTAGCGGGATCGAATGAGCAGTTCTTC. Residues: CASSPPVLAGSNEQFF.